These 7 T cell receptor beta chains were sequenced from one sample in a study of OX40 agonist ivuxolimab in advanced cancers. Library construction relied on the immunoSEQ multiplex PCR assay. TCRdb obtained this table from immuneACCESS and retained in-frame rearrangements with V and J assigned. These tables miss some clones; where compared with another copy, unresolved V genes account for less than half of the shortfall, and the remainder is unexplained. This sample lists 40,000 to 50,000 clones; approximately 87% were detected once. The top ten clonotypes cover 35% to 40% of the sample. The sequencing used CD4+ or CD8+ T cells sorted from blood, collected in a trial of the OX40 agonist ivuxolimab. The receptors come from an adult with an advanced solid tumor such as melanoma, head and neck, liver or kidney cancer.

This chain links TRBV28 with TRBJ1-1; the match to TRBD1 covers 7 bases. The CDR3 extends over 14 amino acids. CDR1 MDHEN and CDR2 SYDVKM come from the germline V gene. The V segment lost 1 base and the J segment 7 bases; nucleotides outside the gene matches: 6. The CDR3 protein is CASSLSGQPNEAFF. CDR3 bases: TGTGCCAGCAGTTTATCGGGACAGCCCAATGAAGCTTTCTTT.

The chain is built from TRBV11-2 and TRBJ2-2; D gene ambiguous. The CDR3 is 13 amino acids. Germline V gives CDR1 SGHAT, CDR2 FQNNGV. V was clipped by 2 bases and J by 4 bases, with 5 bases between them. CDR3 residues: CASSLRSTGELFF. The CDR3, as DNA: TGTGCCAGCAGCTTAAGGTCCACCGGGGAGCTGTTTTTT.

The chain recombines TRBV10-1 with TRBJ2-1; 7 nucleotides agree with TRBD1. Trimming at V came to 1 base and at J to 9 bases, leaving 0 bases not matched to a gene. The CDR3 runs 12 residues. The germline CDR1 and CDR2 sequences are WNHNN and SYGVQD (reference sequence). Here the CDR3 DNA reads TGCGCCAGCAGTGAGTACAGGGGTGAGCAGTTCTTC. It yields the protein CASSEYRGEQFF.

The chain recombines TRBV2 with TRBJ2-3, with 8 bases matching TRBD1. The CDR3 has 16 amino acids. The germline V gene encodes CDR1 SNHLY and CDR2 FYNNEI. The V and J ends lost 7 bases and 0 bases, in that order; junction bases with no gene match: 9. DNA for the CDR3: TGTGCCAGCACAATGAGACAGGGGATTAGCACAGATACGCAGTATTTT. Amino acids: CASTMRQGISTDTQYF.

The chain uses TRBV30 and TRBJ2-7, with a weak D call TRBD1 (6 bases). Per germline, CDR1 GTSNPN and CDR2 SVGIG (reference sequence). The V gene lost 0 bases and the J gene lost 2 bases, with 8 bases spanning the gap. This CDR3 has 13 residues. In DNA, the CDR3 is TGTGCCTGGAGTGTACAGGGAACCTACGAGCAGTACTTC. Protein sequence: CAWSVQGTYEQYF. The variable domain in full, with the rest retrieved from reference TRBV30 and TRBJ2-7, is SQTIHQWPATLVQPVGSPLSLECTVEGTSNPNLYWYRQAAGRGLQLLFYSVGIGQISSEVPQNLSASRPQDRQFILSSKKLLLSDSGFYLCAWSVQGTYEQYFGPGTRLTVT.

The rearrangement joins TRBV19 to TRBJ1-2; D is uncertain. This CDR3 has 14 residues. The germline gives CDR1 LNHDA, CDR2 SQIVND (reference sequence). The V and J ends lost 7 bases and 1 base respectively, with 13 bases between them. The CDR3 DNA follows: TGTGCCAGTACCAGAGTTCGATTTAACTATGGCTACACCTTC. Translated: CASTRVRFNYGYTF.

The chain carries TRBV6-1 and TRBJ1-2; D is perhaps TRBD1 (5 bases). Germline CDR1 and CDR2: MNHNS and SASEGT. V was cut by 0 bases and J by 3 bases, with 5 bases left in between. The CDR3 contains 13 residues. The CDR3 DNA follows: TGTGCCAGCAGTGAAGCGGGGGACTATGGCTACACCTTC. It is translated as CASSEAGDYGYTF.